Listed below are T cell receptor beta chains from one sample, sequenced in a study of shared clonotypes between healthy human individuals. The table came from immunoSEQ multiplex PCR; TCRdb's copy has only in-frame clones and leaves some out. The sample includes about 1.4 million clones, roughly 96% of them seen just once. What was sequenced was naive CD4+ T cells sorted from blood. The receptors derive from a man aged 25-45 years in good health. The CDR3 runs from the conserved cysteine through the conserved F or W.

v_gene	CDR3aa
TRBV10-2	CASSESNRNEQFF
TRBV30	CAWTGVRRGYTF
TRBV12-2	CASRLSQGRQPQHF
TRBV7-2	CASSSGPNQPQHF
TRBV10-2	CASSESYQPQHF
TRBV28	CASSPMLTRAGEQYF
TRBV7-8	CASRLKRLAGEADTQYF
TRBV5-1	CASSAGSKTQYF
TRBV10-3	CATGTGGYEQYF
TRBV28	CASSPGRVVQPQHF
TRBV6-6	CASSYRRSDEKLFF
TRBV4-3	CASSSYRSSYNEQFF
TRBV9	CASSVEPLDMNTEAFF
TRBV29-1	CSVHGSYDEQYF
TRBV6-1	CASSASTGAGNEQFF
TRBV6-1	CASSKWASAGNEQFF
TRBV4-3	CASSQDGTSGTQYF
TRBV18	CASSSSRAGQGTDTQYF
TRBV11-2	CASSFPAGAAFTYEQYF
TRBV13	CASSLELGTGTGETQYF
TRBV23-1	CASNYRRRDPQETQYF
TRBV25-1	CASSERGQGQNGYTF
TRBV28	CASSLPADYGYTF
TRBV6-4	CASSDSDGLYTEAFF
TRBV9	CASSVGVSWDNEQFF
TRBV7-2	CASSFTSGRNEQFF
TRBV5-1	CASSPPATTTGELFF
TRBV19	CASSKQGLAGEFGGELFF
TRBV10-3	CAIRDYKEAFF
TRBV6-6	CAIAGKAVEQYF
TRBV5-4	CASSFPRAEQYF
TRBV28	CASSLSPNQPQHF
TRBV9	CASSVTGSSGNEQFF
TRBV5-4	CASSFRGPGELFF
TRBV5-4	CASSLGLAPNTGELFF
TRBV5-4	CASSLAGGSTDTQYF
TRBV28	CASGFYEQYF
TRBV19	CASSIARGGSYEQYF
TRBV30	CAWSGASGQETQYF
TRBV6-5	CASSYRRAHREAFF
TRBV5-1	CASSLLGLARGDEQFF
TRBV11-3	CASSLDPLGLGNTIYF